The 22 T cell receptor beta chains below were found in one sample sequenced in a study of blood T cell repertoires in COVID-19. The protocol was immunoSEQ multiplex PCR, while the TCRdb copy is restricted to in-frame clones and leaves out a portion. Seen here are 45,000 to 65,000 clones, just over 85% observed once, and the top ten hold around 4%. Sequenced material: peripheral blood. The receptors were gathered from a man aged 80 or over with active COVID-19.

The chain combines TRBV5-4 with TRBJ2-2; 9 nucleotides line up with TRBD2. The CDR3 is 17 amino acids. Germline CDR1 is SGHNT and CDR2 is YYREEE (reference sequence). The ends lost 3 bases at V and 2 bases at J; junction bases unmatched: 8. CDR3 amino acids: CASSSLGLARNTGELFF. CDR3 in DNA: TGTGCCAGCAGCTCCCTCGGACTAGCGCGTAACACCGGGGAGCTGTTTTTT.

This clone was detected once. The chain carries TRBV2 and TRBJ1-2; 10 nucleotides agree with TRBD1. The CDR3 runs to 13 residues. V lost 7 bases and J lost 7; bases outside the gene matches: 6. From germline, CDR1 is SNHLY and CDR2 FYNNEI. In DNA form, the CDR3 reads TGTGCCAGCAAGACAGGGGGCTTTGTTGGCTACACCTTC. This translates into CASKTGGFVGYTF.

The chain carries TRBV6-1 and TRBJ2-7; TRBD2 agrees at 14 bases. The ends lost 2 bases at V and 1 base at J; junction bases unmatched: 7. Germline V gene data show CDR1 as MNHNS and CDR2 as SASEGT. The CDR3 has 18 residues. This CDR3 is CASSESKGLAGESYEQYF. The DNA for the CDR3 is TGTGCCAGCAGTGAATCCAAGGGACTAGCGGGAGAATCCTACGAGCAGTACTTC.

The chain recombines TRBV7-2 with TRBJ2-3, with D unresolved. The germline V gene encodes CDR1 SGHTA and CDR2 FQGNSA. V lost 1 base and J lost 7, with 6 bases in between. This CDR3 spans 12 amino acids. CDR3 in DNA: TGTGCCAGCAGCTTAGATAGATATACGCAGTATTTT. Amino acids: CASSLDRYTQYF.

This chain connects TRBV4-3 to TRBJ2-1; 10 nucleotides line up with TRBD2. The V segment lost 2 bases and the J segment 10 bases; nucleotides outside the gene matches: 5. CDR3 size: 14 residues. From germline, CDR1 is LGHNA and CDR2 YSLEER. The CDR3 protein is CASSQRLAGVEQFF. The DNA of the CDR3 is TGCGCCAGCAGCCAAAGGCTAGCGGGAGTAGAGCAGTTCTTC.

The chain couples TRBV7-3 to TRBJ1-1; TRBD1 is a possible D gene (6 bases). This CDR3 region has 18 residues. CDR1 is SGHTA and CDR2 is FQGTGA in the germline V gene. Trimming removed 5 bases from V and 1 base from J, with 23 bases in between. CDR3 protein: CASSPKPSLQTGNTEAFF. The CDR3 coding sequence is TGTGCCAGCAGCCCTAAGCCCTCACTCCAGACAGGGAACACTGAAGCTTTCTTT.

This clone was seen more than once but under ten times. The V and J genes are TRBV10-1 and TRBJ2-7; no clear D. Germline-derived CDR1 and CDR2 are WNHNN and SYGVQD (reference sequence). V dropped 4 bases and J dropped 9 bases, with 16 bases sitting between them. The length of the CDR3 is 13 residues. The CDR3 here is CASSGQATVGQYF. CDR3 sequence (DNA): TGCGCCAGCAGTGGTCAGGCCACGGTGGGGCAGTACTTC.

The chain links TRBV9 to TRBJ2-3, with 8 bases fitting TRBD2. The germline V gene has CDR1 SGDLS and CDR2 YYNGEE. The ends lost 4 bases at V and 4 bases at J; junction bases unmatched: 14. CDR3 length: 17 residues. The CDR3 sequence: CASSPQGSGILPDTQYF. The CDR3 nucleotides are TGTGCCAGCAGCCCCCAGGGTAGCGGGATTCTCCCAGATACGCAGTATTTT.

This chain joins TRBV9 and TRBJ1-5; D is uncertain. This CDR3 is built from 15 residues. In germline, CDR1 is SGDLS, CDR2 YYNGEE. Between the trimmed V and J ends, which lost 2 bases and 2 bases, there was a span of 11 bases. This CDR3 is CASSVNGLGNQPQHF. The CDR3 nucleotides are TGTGCCAGCAGCGTCAATGGTTTAGGCAATCAGCCCCAGCATTTT.

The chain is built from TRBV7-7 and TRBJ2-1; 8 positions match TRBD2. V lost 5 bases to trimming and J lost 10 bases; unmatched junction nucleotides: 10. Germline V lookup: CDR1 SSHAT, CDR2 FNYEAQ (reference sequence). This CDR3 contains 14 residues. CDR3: CASSRGTSFHEQFF. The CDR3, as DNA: TGTGCCAGCAGCCGCGGGACTAGTTTTCACGAGCAGTTCTTC.

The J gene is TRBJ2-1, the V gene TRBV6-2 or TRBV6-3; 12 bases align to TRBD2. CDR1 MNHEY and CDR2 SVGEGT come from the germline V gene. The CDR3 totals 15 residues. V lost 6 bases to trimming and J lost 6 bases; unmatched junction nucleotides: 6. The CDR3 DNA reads TGTGCCAGCAGCCGAGAGACTAGCGGGAGCAATGAGCAGTTCTTC. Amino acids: CASSRETSGSNEQFF.

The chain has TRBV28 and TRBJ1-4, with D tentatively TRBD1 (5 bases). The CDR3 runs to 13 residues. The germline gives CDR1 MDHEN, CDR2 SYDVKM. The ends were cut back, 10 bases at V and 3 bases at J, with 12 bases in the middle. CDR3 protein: CATTGGANEKLFF. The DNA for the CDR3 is TGTGCCACCACGGGGGGGGCTAATGAAAAACTGTTTTTT.

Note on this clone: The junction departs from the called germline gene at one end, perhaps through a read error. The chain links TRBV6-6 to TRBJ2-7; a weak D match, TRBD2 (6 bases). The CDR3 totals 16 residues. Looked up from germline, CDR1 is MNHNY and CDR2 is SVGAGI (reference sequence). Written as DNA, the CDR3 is TGTGCCAGCAGTTACTCACCGGGTTCGCGGGGCCCCACTTTGCACTTC. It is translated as CASSYSPGSRGPTLHF.

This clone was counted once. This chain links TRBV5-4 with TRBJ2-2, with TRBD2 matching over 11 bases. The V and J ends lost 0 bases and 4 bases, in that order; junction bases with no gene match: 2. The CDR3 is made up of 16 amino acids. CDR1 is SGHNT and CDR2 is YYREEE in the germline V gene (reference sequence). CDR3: CASSLVTSGTTGELFF. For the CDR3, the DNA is TGTGCCAGCAGCTTGGTGACTAGCGGGACCACCGGGGAGCTGTTTTTT.

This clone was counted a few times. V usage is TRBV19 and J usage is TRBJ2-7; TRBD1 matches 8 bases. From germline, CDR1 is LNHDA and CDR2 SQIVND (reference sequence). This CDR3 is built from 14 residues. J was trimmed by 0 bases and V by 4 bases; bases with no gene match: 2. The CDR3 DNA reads TGTGCCAGTAGTAACCAGGGGGCCTCCTACGAGCAGTACTTC. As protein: CASSNQGASYEQYF.

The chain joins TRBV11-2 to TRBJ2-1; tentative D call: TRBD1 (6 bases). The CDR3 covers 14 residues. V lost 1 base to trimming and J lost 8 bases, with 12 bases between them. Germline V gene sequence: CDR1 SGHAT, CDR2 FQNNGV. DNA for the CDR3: TGTGCCAGCAGCTTAGGTACAGGGAGCCATGAGCAGTTCTTC. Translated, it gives CASSLGTGSHEQFF. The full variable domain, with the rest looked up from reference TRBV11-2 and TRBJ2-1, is EAGVAQSPRYKIIEKRQSVAFWCNPISGHATLYWYQQILGQGPKLLIQFQNNGVVDDSQLPKDRFSAERLKGVDSTLKIQPAKLEDSAVYLCASSLGTGSHEQFFGPGTRLTVL.

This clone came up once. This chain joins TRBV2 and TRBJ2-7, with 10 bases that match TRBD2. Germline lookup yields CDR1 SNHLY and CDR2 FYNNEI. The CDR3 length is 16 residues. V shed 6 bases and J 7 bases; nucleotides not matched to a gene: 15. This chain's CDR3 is CASSPTSGRTGGEQYF. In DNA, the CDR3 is TGTGCCAGCAGCCCGACTAGCGGGCGAACCGGGGGGGAGCAGTACTTC.

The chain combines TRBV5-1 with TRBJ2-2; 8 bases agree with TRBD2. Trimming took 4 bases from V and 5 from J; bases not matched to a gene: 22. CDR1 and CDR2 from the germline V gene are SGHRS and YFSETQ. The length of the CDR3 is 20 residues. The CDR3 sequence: CASSPRGWGREARKTGELFF. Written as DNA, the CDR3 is TGCGCCAGCAGCCCCCGGGGGTGGGGGCGGGAGGCGAGGAAGACCGGGGAGCTGTTTTTT.

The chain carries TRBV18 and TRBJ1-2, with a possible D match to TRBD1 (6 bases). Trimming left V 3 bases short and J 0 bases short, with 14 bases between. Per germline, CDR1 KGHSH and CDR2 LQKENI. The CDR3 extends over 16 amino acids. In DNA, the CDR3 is TGTGCCAGCTCACCGCTAGAGACAGGAGCTAACTATGGCTACACCTTC. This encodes CASSPLETGANYGYTF.

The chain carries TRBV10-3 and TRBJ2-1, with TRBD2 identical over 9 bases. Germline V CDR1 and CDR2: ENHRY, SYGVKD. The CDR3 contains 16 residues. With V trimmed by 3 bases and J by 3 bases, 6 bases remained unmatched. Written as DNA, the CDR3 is TGTGCCATCAGTGACCGCAGACTAGCGGACTACAATGAGCAGTTCTTC. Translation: CAISDRRLADYNEQFF.

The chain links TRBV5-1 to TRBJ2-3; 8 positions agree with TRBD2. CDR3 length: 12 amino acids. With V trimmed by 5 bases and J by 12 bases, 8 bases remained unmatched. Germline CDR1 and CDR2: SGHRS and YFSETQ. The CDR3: CASRESGSTQYF. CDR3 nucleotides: TGCGCCAGCAGGGAGAGCGGGAGTACCCAGTATTTT.

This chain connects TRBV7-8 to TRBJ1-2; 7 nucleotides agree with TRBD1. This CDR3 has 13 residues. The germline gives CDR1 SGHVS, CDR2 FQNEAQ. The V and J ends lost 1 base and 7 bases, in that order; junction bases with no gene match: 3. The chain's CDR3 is CASSLDRGGGYTF. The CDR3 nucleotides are TGTGCCAGCAGCTTAGACAGGGGAGGTGGCTACACCTTC.